This T cell receptor beta chain was retrieved from a study of Ad26.COV2.S vaccination and SARS-CoV-2 variants. Study overall: The authors gave Ad26.COV2.S intramuscularly, either once or twice 56 days apart.

A remark on this clone: Its antigen is currently unknown.

The CDR3 has 16 amino acids. In germline, CDR1 is LNHNV, CDR2 YYDKDF (reference sequence). The V gene lost 0 bases and the J gene lost 3 bases, with 11 bases spanning the gap. TCRdb's table, derived via immunoSEQ multiplex PCR, lists solely in-frame clones and lacks some. The sample holds 400,000 to 450,000 clones; 90% are singletons and the top ten take around 4.5%. Treatment indicated: roughly 18 received Ad26.COV2.S at low or high dose, single or two shots; 5 received placebo; per-sample allocation not given. Material that was analyzed had been drawn on day 63 after the first vaccine or placebo injection. Points from the study as a whole: Once vaccination had occurred, spike-specific CD8+ and CD4+ T cell responses reportedly showed substantial breadth.

The sequences come from peripheral blood, collected in a trial of Ad26.COV2.S vaccine versus placebo. The clonotype originates from a person between 18 and 65 years old who received the Ad26.COV2.S COVID-19 vaccine or a placebo. The chain links TRBV15 to TRBJ2-2; D is perhaps TRBD1 or TRBD2 (6 bases each). The CDR3 sequence: CATSRDTGAYTGELFF. The CDR3 nucleotides read TGTGCCACCAGCAGAGATACGGGGGCCTACACCGGGGAGCTGTTTTTT.